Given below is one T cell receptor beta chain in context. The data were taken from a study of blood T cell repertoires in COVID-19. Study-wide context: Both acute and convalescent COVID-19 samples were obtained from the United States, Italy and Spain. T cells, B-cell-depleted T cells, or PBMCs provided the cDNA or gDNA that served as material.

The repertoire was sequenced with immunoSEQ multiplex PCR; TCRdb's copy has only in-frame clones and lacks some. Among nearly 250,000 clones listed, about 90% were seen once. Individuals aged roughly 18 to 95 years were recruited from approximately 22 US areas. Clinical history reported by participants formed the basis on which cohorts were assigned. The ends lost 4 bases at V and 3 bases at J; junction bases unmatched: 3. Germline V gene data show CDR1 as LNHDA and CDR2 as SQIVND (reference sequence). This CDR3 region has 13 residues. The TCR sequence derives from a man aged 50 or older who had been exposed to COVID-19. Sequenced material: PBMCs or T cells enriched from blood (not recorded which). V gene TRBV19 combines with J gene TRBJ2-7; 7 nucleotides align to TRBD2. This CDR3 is CASSRSGDYEQYF. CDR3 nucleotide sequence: TGTGCCAGTAGTAGGAGCGGGGACTACGAGCAGTACTTC.